The TCR beta chain under discussion was sequenced for a study of blood T cell repertoires in COVID-19. Whole-study context: Samples of COVID-19 (acute and convalescent) were obtained from the United States, Italy and Spain. T cells, B-cell-depleted T cells, or PBMCs provided the cDNA or gDNA that served as material.

As handled by the study authors: Cell counts per sample came from amplifying reference gene primers. TCRdb's table, derived via immunoSEQ multiplex PCR, lists solely in-frame clones and lacks some. Clonal size and the V and J genes are those of that table, whereas D and trimming came from the DNA. The table records under 80,000 clones, roughly 91% of them present only once. The CDR3 is 15 residues long. The V gene end was trimmed by 5 bases and the J gene end by 5 bases; junction bases not matched to a gene: 5. The V gene's germline CDR1 is KGHDR and CDR2 SFDVKD. This clonotype originated in a man in his 70s with active or convalescent COVID-19. Sequencing was performed on peripheral blood. The chain has TRBV24-1 and TRBJ2-1; 10 bases agree with TRBD2. CDR3 sequence: CATSGGLAAHNEQFF. The CDR3 DNA is TGTGCCACCAGTGGCGGACTAGCGGCTCACAATGAGCAGTTCTTC.